This TCR beta chain was profiled in a study of response to subunit inactivated influenza vaccine. Broader study findings: The authors proposed limited new T cell recruitment per seasonal influenza vaccination.

This clonotype was seen more than once but under ten times. The target antigen is unknown. TCRdb re-analysed the RT-PCR reads in MiXCR, keeping a single row per CDR3 protein. The sample records fewer than 250,000 distinct CDR3 sequences, over 13% being singletons. The CDR3 extends over 15 amino acids. The V end lost 6 bases, the J end lost 7 bases, and 21 bases lay between the germline ends. Per the germline V gene, CDR1 is LNHDA and CDR2 is SQIVND (reference sequence). The TCR comes from a man aged 50-59 years who received an inactivated influenza vaccine. Source: CD8+ T cells sorted from PBMCs, taken around 5 days after vaccination. V is TRBV19 and J is TRBJ2-5; D may match TRBD1 or TRBD2 (7 bases each). In DNA, the CDR3 is TGTGCCAGTAGGTTACAGGGGAGCAGCGGGGCGACCCAGTACTTC. It codes for CASRLQGSSGATQYF.